A selection of T cell receptor beta chains follows, all from one sample in a study of blood T cell repertoires in COVID-19. Only in-frame clones appear in the TCRdb table, and some are missing; sequencing was by immunoSEQ multiplex PCR. Of around 100,000 clones listed, approximately 91% are singletons. The specimen was peripheral blood. The receptors here all came from an older woman with acute or convalescent COVID-19. CDR3s include the opening cysteine and the closing phenylalanine or tryptophan. D genes are given only for firm matches. Clone size is stated in some rows and not others, as once, few, many or a class when expanded.

v_gene	d_gene	abundance	j_gene	CDR3aa	CDR3nt
TRBV27	.	.	TRBJ1-5	CASRPRGGAGPQHF	TGTGCCAGCAGACCACGGGGAGGCGCTGGGCCCCAGCATTTT
TRBV5-4	TRBD1	.	TRBJ1-1	CASSRHGTDPEAFF	TGTGCCAGCAGCCGACATGGGACAGATCCTGAAGCTTTCTTT
TRBV2	TRBD2	once	TRBJ2-3	CASSVRLLAGGPDLTDTQYF	TGTGCCAGCAGTGTCCGACTTCTAGCGGGAGGGCCGGACCTCACAGATACGCAGTATTTT
TRBV29-1	TRBD2	.	TRBJ2-3	CSVGTSGTDTQYF	TGCAGCGTAGGGACTAGCGGAACAGATACGCAGTATTTT
TRBV10-3	TRBD1	.	TRBJ1-5	CAIGGQGGNGNQPQHF	TGTGCCATCGGAGGACAGGGTGGAAATGGCAATCAGCCCCAGCATTTT
TRBV9	.	.	TRBJ2-5	CASSSKETQYF	TGTGCCAGCAGCTCCAAAGAGACCCAGTACTTC
TRBV2	.	.	TRBJ1-1	CASNGGSGNTEAFF	TGTGCCAGCAACGGGGGGAGTGGGAACACTGAAGCTTTCTTT
TRBV6-2/TRBV6-3	.	.	TRBJ1-4	CASSTSTRPGEKLFF	TGTGCCAGCAGTACTTCCACCCGACCCGGGGAAAAACTGTTTTTT
TRBV6-5	.	.	TRBJ1-1	CASQGSGGAFF	TGTGCCAGTCAGGGGTCTGGTGGAGCTTTCTTT
TRBV11-1	TRBD1	.	TRBJ2-1	CASSPGQGLWNEQFF	TGTGCCAGCAGCCCGGGACAGGGATTGTGGAATGAGCAGTTCTTC
TRBV30	.	.	TRBJ2-1	CAWSVRLGVELGKYNEQFF	TGTGCCTGGAGTGTACGTCTAGGGGTGGAATTGGGGAAATACAATGAGCAGTTCTTC
TRBV7-9	.	.	TRBJ1-1	CASSLSRGRTEAFF	TGTGCCAGCAGCCTTAGCAGGGGTAGGACTGAAGCTTTCTTT
TRBV7-3	TRBD2	.	TRBJ2-2	CASSRTSGNTGELFF	TGTGCCAGCAGCCGGACTAGCGGGAACACCGGGGAGCTGTTTTTT
TRBV7-9	.	.	TRBJ1-2	CASSSGGASGYGYTF	TGTGCCAGCAGCTCGGGCGGGGCGTCGGGGTATGGCTACACCTTC
TRBV19	.	.	TRBJ1-1	CASSIKRGTEAFF	TGTGCCAGTAGTATAAAGAGGGGGACTGAAGCTTTCTTT
TRBV9	.	.	TRBJ1-6	CASSVDGGDSPLHF	TGTGCCAGCAGCGTAGACGGGGGAGATTCACCCCTCCACTTT
TRBV5-1	TRBD2	.	TRBJ2-3	CASSLAGGPGTDTQYF	TGCGCCAGCAGCTTGGCGGGAGGGCCAGGCACAGATACGCAGTATTTT
TRBV19	TRBD2	.	TRBJ2-1	CASSILGGSSGSQQFF	TGTGCCAGTAGTATCCTAGGGGGATCTAGCGGGAGCCAGCAGTTCTTC
TRBV19	TRBD1	.	TRBJ2-1	CASRTGLPGTSYNEQFF	TGTGCCAGTCGGACAGGTCTACCGGGTACTTCCTACAATGAGCAGTTCTTC
TRBV11-1	TRBD2	.	TRBJ2-1	CASSLGGLAGVNEQFF	TGTGCCAGCAGCTTGGGTGGCCTAGCGGGAGTTAATGAGCAGTTCTTC
TRBV19	.	.	TRBJ1-1	CASNPNGNTEAFF	TGTGCCAGTAACCCAAACGGGAACACTGAAGCTTTCTTT
TRBV10-3	TRBD1	few	TRBJ2-2	CAIRGRGQGGELFF	TGTGCCATCAGGGGCAGGGGGCAAGGCGGGGAGCTGTTTTTT
TRBV7-9	.	.	TRBJ2-2	CASSSFRGPGELFF	TGTGCCAGCAGCTCGTTCAGAGGCCCCGGGGAGCTGTTTTTT
TRBV7-8	TRBD1	.	TRBJ1-1	CASSERQGATEAFF	TGTGCCAGCAGCGAGAGACAGGGGGCGACTGAAGCTTTCTTT
TRBV4-1	.	.	TRBJ1-4	CASSQGGERRLFF	TGCGCCAGCAGCCAAGGGGGGGAGAGGCGACTGTTTTTT
TRBV7-2	.	.	TRBJ2-7	CASSFVERGTGEQYF	TGTGCCAGCAGCTTCGTTGAACGGGGGACCGGAGAGCAGTACTTC
TRBV30	.	.	TRBJ1-4	CAWSPGSGEKLFF	TGTGCCTGGAGTCCAGGGTCAGGTGAAAAACTGTTTTTT
TRBV9	TRBD1	.	TRBJ1-2	CASSVSPDRVLAYGYTF	TGTGCCAGCAGCGTATCTCCAGACAGGGTGCTTGCCTATGGCTACACCTTC
TRBV19	TRBD1	.	TRBJ1-4	CASKRQGNEKLFF	TGTGCCAGTAAGCGACAGGGTAATGAAAAACTGTTTTTT
TRBV24-1	TRBD1	.	TRBJ1-1	CATSGNMGTGSTEAFF	TGTGCCACCAGCGGTAATATGGGGACAGGGTCTACTGAAGCTTTCTTT
TRBV3-1/TRBV3-2	.	.	TRBJ1-1	CASSQVRGANTEAFF	TGTGCCAGCAGCCAAGTTCGGGGGGCAAACACTGAAGCTTTCTTT
TRBV6-5	TRBD1	.	TRBJ1-2	CASSPRTGGDYGYTF	TGTGCCAGCAGTCCAAGGACAGGAGGGGACTATGGCTACACCTTC
TRBV29-1	.	.	TRBJ2-7	CSVGGSSYEQYF	TGCAGCGTTGGAGGCTCCTCCTACGAGCAGTACTTC
TRBV2	.	.	TRBJ1-1	CASRGQGLGTEAFF	TGTGCCAGCAGGGGGCAGGGATTGGGCACTGAAGCTTTCTTT
TRBV7-8	TRBD1	few	TRBJ2-7	CASRGQESSYEQYF	TGTGCCAGCAGGGGACAGGAGAGCTCCTACGAGCAGTACTTC
TRBV5-1	.	.	TRBJ2-3	CASSLEGRSTDTQYF	TGCGCCAGCAGCTTGGAAGGCAGGAGCACAGATACGCAGTATTTT
TRBV18	.	.	TRBJ1-2	CASSQTRVRIYGYTF	TGTGCCAGCTCACAGACCAGGGTGCGGATCTATGGCTACACCTTC
TRBV28	.	.	TRBJ1-5	CASSLSGRGSNQPQHF	TGTGCCAGCAGTTTATCTGGGAGGGGGAGCAATCAGCCCCAGCATTTT
TRBV27	.	.	TRBJ1-1	CASSLYMNTEAFF	TGTGCCAGCAGTTTGTACATGAACACTGAAGCTTTCTTT
TRBV19	TRBD1	.	TRBJ1-5	CASSISGTGYVAQHF	TGTGCCAGTAGTATTTCCGGGACAGGGTACGTGGCCCAGCATTTT
TRBV7-3	.	.	TRBJ2-1	CASSLSTAGEQFF	TGTGCCAGCAGCTTGAGTACCGCAGGTGAGCAGTTCTTC
TRBV28	TRBD2	.	TRBJ2-1	CASSLGRGLRQQFF	TGTGCCAGCAGCCTCGGGAGGGGATTGAGGCAGCAGTTCTTC
TRBV19	.	.	TRBJ1-5	CASSIDGRVNQPQHF	TGTGCCAGTAGTATAGATGGCAGGGTGAATCAGCCCCAGCATTTT